At least ten counts were recorded for the clone carrying this TCR beta chain. Antigen unknown. This sample is drawn from a study of T cell repertoires in cytomegalovirus infection. Looking at the study overall: Public TCR beta signatures marked donors with CMV infection and the matching HLA.

TCRdb itself ran the reads through MiXCR, one entry per CDR3 protein. Among roughly 700,000 distinct CDR3 sequences listed, around a third were seen once. CDR1 and CDR2 from the germline V gene are SGHVS and FQNEAQ. V lost 4 bases to trimming and J lost 1 base; unmatched junction nucleotides: 3. The CDR3 covers 14 residues. Whole-study results and caveats: Dominating the ex vivo response were HLA-C-restricted CMV-specific TCR beta clonotypes.

The chain joins TRBV7-8 to TRBJ1-1, with 7 bases aligning to TRBD1. This clonotype originated in a human donor in good health (CMV status not recorded). Some clones in this sample may be carry-over from other donors' samples. Sequenced material: cultured PBMCs, taken from culture after CMV antigen stimulation. CDR3: CASSSGQPNTEAFF. The CDR3, as DNA: TGTGCCAGCAGCTCGGGACAGCCGAACACTGAAGCTTTCTTT.